The next 18 T cell receptor beta chains were all read from a single sample in a study of CD8+ T cells in alopecia areata. Once RNA had been extracted, it was reverse transcribed into cDNA to act as the sequencing template. The repertoire was sequenced with immunoSEQ multiplex PCR; TCRdb's copy has only in-frame clones and lacks some. The sample comprises some 240,000 clones, 50% to 70% of which are singletons, and 0.45% rests with the top ten. This material consisted of CD4+ T cells sorted from blood, taken at week 0. The receptors here all came from a human donor with alopecia areata.

The chain employs TRBV6-5 and TRBJ1-5; 8 nucleotides align to TRBD1. Germline-derived CDR1 and CDR2 are MNHEY and SVGAGI. CDR3 length: 15 amino acids. Germline trimming cut 6 bases from V and 1 base from J; bases unmatched to any gene: 5. The CDR3 is CASSRDRGSNQPQHF. The DNA of the CDR3 is TGTGCCAGCAGCCGAGACAGGGGCAGCAATCAGCCCCAGCATTTT.

V is TRBV30 and J is TRBJ2-7; 9 bases are a match to TRBD2. The CDR3 extends over 15 amino acids. Looked up from germline, CDR1 is GTSNPN and CDR2 is SVGIG (reference sequence). J was trimmed by 7 bases and V by 0 bases; bases with no gene match: 10. The CDR3: CAWSVQASGMDEQYF. The CDR3 DNA follows: TGTGCCTGGAGTGTACAGGCTAGCGGGATGGATGAGCAGTACTTC.

A few counts support this clone. CDR3 bases: TGTGCCAGTAGTCTTTCCAGGGGCCTGAACACTGAAGCTTTCTTT. Its protein is CASSLSRGLNTEAFF. The chain couples TRBV19 to TRBJ1-1; maybe TRBD1 (6 bases). V lost 5 bases, J lost 0 bases, and 13 bases lay in between. This CDR3 contains 15 residues. Germline values: CDR1 LNHDA, CDR2 SQIVND (reference sequence). The full variable domain, completed using reference TRBV19 and TRBJ1-1, is DGGITQSPKYLFRKEGQNVTLSCEQNLNHDAMYWYRQDPGQGLRLIYYSQIVNDFQKGDIAEGYSVSREKKESFPLTVTSAQKNPTAFYLCASSLSRGLNTEAFFGQGTRLTVV.

The V gene is TRBV29-1, the J gene TRBJ1-4; D remains unclear. The CDR3 totals 12 residues. V was cut by 4 bases and J by 14 bases, with 17 bases left in between. Germline assignment: CDR1 SQVTM and CDR2 ANQGSEA. The CDR3: CSVAVVQGRLFF. CDR3 in DNA: TGCAGCGTTGCCGTTGTACAAGGGCGGCTGTTTTTT. The variable domain in full, with the rest retrieved from reference TRBV29-1 and TRBJ1-4, is SAVISQKPSRDICQRGTSLTIQCQVDSQVTMMFWYRQQPGQSLTLIATANQGSEATYESGFVIDKFPISRPNLTFSTLTVSNMSPEDSSIYLCSVAVVQGRLFFGSGTQLSVL.

This clone was found a few times. This rearrangement joins TRBV30 to TRBJ1-1, with a tentative D call TRBD1 (6 bases). V was clipped by 4 bases and J by 0 bases, with 24 bases between them. Germline CDR1 GTSNPN, CDR2 SVGIG (reference sequence). This CDR3 contains 18 residues. The CDR3 DNA sequence: TGTGCCTGGACCCGGAGGGGATGGGGGCTAAGGTTGAACACTGAAGCTTTCTTT. This sequence encodes CAWTRRGWGLRLNTEAFF.

The chain is built from TRBV7-9 and TRBJ1-1; 8 bases line up with TRBD1. There are 13 residues in the CDR3. After removal of 8 bases from V and 1 base from J, the junction contained 3 bases not matched to a gene. Germline CDR1 and CDR2: SEHNR and FQNEAQ (reference sequence). The CDR3 nucleotides read TGTGCCAGCTCCCAGGGGGCGAACACTGAAGCTTTCTTT. The encoded protein is CASSQGANTEAFF.

This chain links TRBV9 with TRBJ2-1, with 8 bases lining up with TRBD2. This CDR3 is built from 15 residues. V was pared by 3 bases and J by 4 bases, with 6 bases of the junction left unmatched. CDR1 is SGDLS, CDR2 YYNGEE, per germline. CDR3 nucleotides: TGTGCCAGCAGCGGAGGACTAGCACGATACAATGAGCAGTTCTTC. Translation gives CASSGGLARYNEQFF. Supplemented by reference TRBV9 and TRBJ2-1, the full variable domain reads DSGVTQTPKHLITATGQRVTLRCSPRSGDLSVYWYQQSLDQGLQFLIQYYNGEERAKGNILERFSAQQFPDLHSELNLSSLELGDSALYFCASSGGLARYNEQFFGPGTRLTVL.

This chain uses TRBV29-1 with TRBJ2-3; D is perhaps TRBD2 (5 bases). The CDR3 has 10 residues. CDR1 SQVTM and CDR2 ANQGSEA come from the germline V gene. Between the trimmed V and J ends, which lost 7 bases and 6 bases, there was a span of 8 bases. The CDR3 coding sequence is TGCAGCGGAGGGCTGGATACGCAGTATTTT. This encodes CSGGLDTQYF.

This clone came up many times. This chain joins TRBV19 and TRBJ2-7; D gene uncertain. CDR1 LNHDA and CDR2 SQIVND come from the germline V gene (reference sequence). The CDR3 loop spans 11 amino acids. Trimming removed 2 bases from V and 6 bases from J, with 5 bases in between. The CDR3 protein is CASSIYGEQYF. CDR3 sequence (DNA): TGTGCCAGTAGTATATACGGCGAGCAGTACTTC. The full variable domain, rest sourced from reference TRBV19 and TRBJ2-7, is DGGITQSPKYLFRKEGQNVTLSCEQNLNHDAMYWYRQDPGQGLRLIYYSQIVNDFQKGDIAEGYSVSREKKESFPLTVTSAQKNPTAFYLCASSIYGEQYFGPGTRLTVT.

The chain links TRBV19 to TRBJ1-1; D is perhaps TRBD1 (5 bases). Germline values: CDR1 LNHDA, CDR2 SQIVND (reference sequence). The V end lost 6 bases, the J end lost 0 bases, and 11 bases lay between the germline ends. CDR3 length: 14 residues. The DNA of the CDR3 is TGTGCCAGTAGATTAGTGGGACTGAACACTGAAGCTTTCTTT. It translates to CASRLVGLNTEAFF. Full variable domain (remainder filled in from reference TRBV19 and TRBJ1-1): DGGITQSPKYLFRKEGQNVTLSCEQNLNHDAMYWYRQDPGQGLRLIYYSQIVNDFQKGDIAEGYSVSREKKESFPLTVTSAQKNPTAFYLCASRLVGLNTEAFFGQGTRLTVV.

J is TRBJ2-7 and V is TRBV5-6; the match to TRBD2 covers 8 bases. V dropped 4 bases and J dropped 4; count of bases not matched to a gene: 7. Per germline, CDR1 SGHDT and CDR2 YYEEEE. The CDR3 is 14 residues long. CDR3 region: CASSRKEREYEQYF. The CDR3 nucleotides are TGTGCCAGCAGCAGGAAAGAGCGGGAGTACGAGCAGTACTTC. Together with reference TRBV5-6 and TRBJ2-7, the CDR3 gives the full variable domain: DAGVTQSPTHLIKTRGQQVTLRCSPKSGHDTVSWYQQALGQGPQFIFQYYEEEERQRGNFPDRFSGHQFPNYSSELNVNALLLGDSALYLCASSRKEREYEQYFGPGTRLTVT.

This clone occurred a few times. The chain combines TRBV11-1 with TRBJ1-2; D is unresolved. V was clipped by 5 bases and J by 4 bases, with 14 bases between them. CDR1 is SGHAT, CDR2 FQDESV, per germline (reference sequence). The CDR3 contains 14 residues. The CDR3 region is CASSTEGHGYGYTF. CDR3 in DNA: TGTGCCAGCAGCACAGAGGGCCATGGCTATGGCTACACCTTC.

The chain carries TRBV30 and TRBJ2-5; 11 nucleotides line up with TRBD2. Trimming cost V 3 bases and J 5 bases; bases outside gene matches: 8. Germline CDR1 is GTSNPN and CDR2 is SVGIG (reference sequence). This CDR3 has 15 residues. The CDR3 coding sequence is TGTGCCTGGAGCGATAGCGGGAGGGCCGCCGAGACCCAGTACTTC. Translated, it gives CAWSDSGRAAETQYF.

The J gene is TRBJ1-1, the V gene TRBV6-5; D might be TRBD1 (5 bases). This CDR3 is 12 amino acids long. V dropped 7 bases and J dropped 5 bases, with 11 bases sitting between them. Looked up from germline, CDR1 is MNHEY and CDR2 is SVGAGI. CDR3 sequence: CASKGPLTEAFF. CDR3 nucleotides: TGTGCCAGCAAGGGACCTCTGACTGAAGCTTTCTTT.

The chain uses TRBV12-2 and TRBJ2-7; the table's D call of TRBD2 was not tested on the DNA. TRBV12-2 is tagged as a pseudogene. This CDR3 has 12 residues. The CDR3 DNA reads TGTGCAAGTCGCTCCAGTAGCTCGGAGCAGTACTTC. It specifies CASRSSSSEQYF.

V gene TRBV28 combines with J gene TRBJ2-3; D is ambiguous. Trimming took off 6 bases at V and 3 bases at J, with 7 bases between the two ends. CDR3 length: 12 amino acids. The germline CDR1 and CDR2 sequences are MDHEN and SYDVKM. The CDR3 coding sequence is TGTGCCAGCAGCCTTAGTACAGATACGCAGTATTTT. Translating it yields CASSLSTDTQYF.

V gene TRBV21-1 combines with J gene TRBJ2-7; the DNA was not compared with TRBD1, the D call given in the table. TRBV21-1 counts as a pseudogene. CDR3 length: 14 amino acids. The DNA of the CDR3 is TGTGCCAGCAGCAAAATACAGGGCTCCTACGAGCAGTACTTC. It translates to CASSKIQGSYEQYF.

This chain links TRBV30 with TRBJ2-1, with D uncertain. Germline CDR1 and CDR2: GTSNPN and SVGIG (reference sequence). The ends were cut back, 1 base at V and 8 bases at J, with 6 bases in the middle. This CDR3 region has 11 residues. This chain's CDR3 is CAWSGRYEQFF. The CDR3 DNA reads TGTGCCTGGAGTGGAAGATATGAGCAGTTCTTC.